A single sample is the source of the 14 T cell receptor beta chains below, sequenced in a study of blood T cell repertoires in COVID-19. Assay used: immunoSEQ multiplex PCR; TCRdb lists only in-frame clones, some missing. The table lists about 400,000 clones, approximately 86% of them singletons. The sequenced material came from PBMCs or T cells enriched from blood (not recorded which). The receptors were sampled from a woman aged 40 to 50 with acute COVID-19.

The rearrangement joins TRBV4-1 to TRBJ1-1; D call uncertain. In germline, CDR1 is MGHRA, CDR2 YSYEKL. The CDR3 has 16 amino acids. Trimming stripped 0 bases from V and 2 bases from J, with 13 bases between. In nucleotides, the CDR3 is TGCGCCAGCAGCCAAGATCAGTACACAGTAAACACTGAAGCTTTCTTT. Its protein product is CASSQDQYTVNTEAFF.

This rearrangement joins TRBV2 to TRBJ1-2, with unresolved D. The CDR3 loop spans 12 amino acids. V gave up 5 bases and J gave up 0 bases, with 4 bases separating them. The germline CDR1 and CDR2 sequences are SNHLY and FYNNEI. The CDR3 DNA is TGTGCCAGCAGTTACACTAACTATGGCTACACCTTC. Translated, it gives CASSYTNYGYTF.

This chain joins TRBV11-2 and TRBJ2-3, with 8 bases identical to TRBD2. The CDR3 length is 15 residues. The germline CDR1 and CDR2 sequences are SGHAT and FQNNGV. Trimming removed 3 bases from V and 2 bases from J; junction bases left unmatched: 4. The CDR3 DNA sequence: TGTGCCAGCAGCTTTAGCGGGGCAATCACAGATACGCAGTATTTT. Translated: CASSFSGAITDTQYF.

The CDR3 region is CASSQVFSGGALNTGELFF. The CDR3 DNA reads as TGCGCCAGCAGCCAAGTTTTTAGCGGGGGGGCCTTGAACACCGGGGAGCTGTTTTTT. The chain has TRBV4-1 and TRBJ2-2, with TRBD2 identical over 11 bases. The J segment lost 1 base and the V segment lost 1 base, leaving 8 bases of the junction unmatched. This CDR3 is 19 amino acids long. Germline CDR1 MGHRA, CDR2 YSYEKL.

The gene calls are TRBV24-1 and TRBJ2-7; 9 nucleotides line up with TRBD1. This CDR3 comprises 15 residues. The germline CDR1 and CDR2 sequences are KGHDR and SFDVKD. Trimming took 3 bases from V and 1 from J; bases not matched to a gene: 3. This chain's CDR3 is CATSDAGTGSYEQYF. Written as DNA, the CDR3 is TGTGCCACCAGTGATGCCGGGACAGGGTCCTACGAGCAGTACTTC.

Comments on this clone: Within the sample, other DNA sequences also encode this same CDR3. The chain uses TRBV5-1 and TRBJ1-1; D not resolved. Trimming pared 0 bases from V and 0 bases from J, leaving 9 bases between. The V gene's germline CDR1 is SGHRS and CDR2 YFSETQ. This CDR3 contains 15 residues. The CDR3 sequence: CASSLAAGMNTEAFF. In DNA form, the CDR3 reads TGCGCCAGCAGCTTGGCCGCAGGCATGAACACTGAAGCTTTCTTT.

As for this clone: At one end the junction does not follow the germline gene, possibly because of a read error. The chain has TRBV4-2 and TRBJ2-5; 7 bases are shared with TRBD1. Per the germline V gene, CDR1 is LGHNA and CDR2 is YNFKEQ. CDR3 length: 17 amino acids. The chain's CDR3 is CASSRLPEGARWETLYF. DNA of the CDR3: TGTGCCAGCAGCCGGCTACCTGAGGGGGCTCGGTGGGAGACCCTGTACTTC.

The chain couples TRBV3-1 (or the pseudogene TRBV3-2) to TRBJ2-1, with a weak D call TRBD2 (5 bases). This CDR3 region has 15 residues. The V gene's germline CDR1 is LGHDT and CDR2 YNNKEL (reference sequence). The germline V and J ends were trimmed by 0 bases and 2 bases, with 8 bases remaining between them. The CDR3 DNA is TGTGCCAGCAGCCAAGATGCCGGGACCTACAATGAGCAGTTCTTC. Protein product: CASSQDAGTYNEQFF.

This chain connects TRBV3-1 (or the pseudogene TRBV3-2) to TRBJ2-4; tentatively, D is TRBD2 (6 bases). Deletions cut 6 bases from V and 9 bases from J, with 9 bases between. CDR3 size: 11 residues. Germline CDR1 and CDR2: LGHDT and YNNKEL (reference sequence). The CDR3 loop reads CASREGTIQYF. The CDR3 region has the DNA TGTGCCAGCAGGGAGGGGACCATTCAGTACTTC.

The rearrangement joins TRBV5-8 to TRBJ2-7; 8 bases agree with TRBD1. With V trimmed by 5 bases and J by 4 bases, 5 bases remained unmatched. The CDR3 sequence is 13 residues long. The germline V gene has CDR1 SGHTS and CDR2 YDEGEE. This chain's CDR3 is CASRGTGGYEQYF. The CDR3 bases are TGTGCCAGCAGAGGGACAGGAGGTTACGAGCAGTACTTC.

The J gene is TRBJ2-2, the V gene TRBV2, with 8 nucleotides matching TRBD1. The junction had 5 bases not matched to a gene; V was cut back by 6 bases and J by 2 bases. Germline CDR1 and CDR2: SNHLY and FYNNEI. The CDR3 has 15 amino acids. CDR3 sequence reads: CASRRTGSNTGELFF. The CDR3 region has the DNA TGTGCCAGCAGGCGGACAGGGAGTAACACCGGGGAGCTGTTTTTT.

This clone was observed a handful of times. The chain couples TRBV29-1 to TRBJ1-3; 7 bases are a match to TRBD1. V was pared by 4 bases and J by 8 bases, with 5 bases of the junction left unmatched. Germline V gene sequence: CDR1 SQVTM, CDR2 ANQGSEA. This CDR3 region has 12 residues. The DNA for the CDR3 is TGCAGCGTTGGTGACAGGGCCGACACCATATATTTT. Translated: CSVGDRADTIYF.

CDR3 amino acids: CAWSVATDTQYF. In DNA form, the CDR3 reads TGTGCCTGGAGTGTAGCCACAGATACGCAGTATTTT. J is TRBJ2-3 and V is TRBV30; no reliable D call. The V end was cut by 0 bases, the J end by 2 bases, with 3 bases between. Germline CDR1 GTSNPN, CDR2 SVGIG (reference sequence). CDR3 length: 12 residues.

The chain carries TRBV6-5 and TRBJ1-2; 9 positions agree with TRBD1. From germline, CDR1 is MNHEY and CDR2 SVGAGI. The CDR3 extends over 13 amino acids. The chain's CDR3 is CASFTGQGYGYTF. CDR3 DNA: TGTGCGAGCTTTACGGGACAGGGCTATGGCTACACCTTC.